The 17 T cell receptor beta chains in this list originate from one sample, sequenced in a study of T cell repertoires in aging, cancer and after chemotherapy. TCR beta rearrangements were amplified from peripheral blood genomic DNA. Rearranged V-D-J TRB sequences were amplified with a mixed TRB-A/B primer pool. TCRdb reanalysed the multiplex PCR reads using MiXCR and keeps one entry per CDR3 protein. The sample lists about 17,000 distinct CDR3 sequences; 45% to 50% were seen once. Sequencing was performed on blood. These receptors all stem from a human donor in good health.

This rearrangement joins TRBV6-2 or TRBV6-3 to TRBJ2-7; D gene ambiguous. There are 13 residues in the CDR3. Germline CDR1 reads MNHEY; CDR2 reads SVGEGT. With 4 bases removed from V and 2 bases from J, the gap between germline ends came to 9 bases. In DNA, the CDR3 is TGTGCCAGCAGTTCCCCCCTGACCTACGAGCAGTACTTC. It yields the protein CASSSPLTYEQYF.

This clonotype was found a few times. The chain combines TRBV19 with TRBJ2-2; D is undetermined. V was pared by 0 bases and J by 10 bases, with 6 bases between. The germline V gene has CDR1 LNHDA and CDR2 SQIVND (reference sequence). The CDR3 consists of 12 residues. CDR3 coding DNA: TGTGCCAGTAGTATAGATCGGGTGGAGCTGTTTTTT. It encodes CASSIDRVELFF.

This chain joins TRBV19 and TRBJ1-2; D uncertain. Trimming took 0 bases from V and 7 from J, leaving 6 bases between them. Per the germline V gene, CDR1 is LNHDA and CDR2 is SQIVND (reference sequence). The CDR3 sequence is 12 residues long. Here the CDR3 reads CASSIDLRGYTF. The DNA of the CDR3 is TGTGCCAGTAGTATAGATCTTCGTGGCTACACCTTC. Full variable domain (missing parts from reference TRBV19 and TRBJ1-2): DGGITQSPKYLFRKEGQNVTLSCEQNLNHDAMYWYRQDPGQGLRLIYYSQIVNDFQKGDIAEGYSVSREKKESFPLTVTSAQKNPTAFYLCASSIDLRGYTFGSGTRLTVV.

V gene TRBV19 combines with J gene TRBJ2-7, with D perhaps TRBD1 (6 bases). CDR1 LNHDA and CDR2 SQIVND come from the germline V gene (reference sequence). V was cut by 1 base and J by 0 bases, with 10 bases left in between. This CDR3 has 15 residues. CDR3: CASSIADSRSYEQYF. The CDR3 DNA reads as TGTGCCAGTAGTATAGCGGACAGCCGCTCCTACGAGCAGTACTTC.

The chain combines TRBV19 with TRBJ2-7, with 7 nucleotides matching TRBD2. The germline CDR1 and CDR2 sequences are LNHDA and SQIVND (reference sequence). This CDR3 spans 15 amino acids. The J segment lost 3 bases and the V segment lost 4 bases, leaving 9 bases of the junction unmatched. The CDR3 spells CASSRNGLGDYEQYF. In nucleotides, the CDR3 is TGTGCCAGTAGTAGAAACGGACTAGGAGACTACGAGCAGTACTTC.

The chain couples TRBV5-4 to TRBJ1-3; the match to TRBD1 covers 8 bases. This CDR3 spans 15 amino acids. Germline V gene lookup returns CDR1 SGHNT and CDR2 YYREEE (reference sequence). Trimming took 4 bases from V and 4 from J; bases not matched to a gene: 7. The chain's CDR3 is CASSHPGGEGNTIYF. The CDR3, as DNA: TGTGCCAGCAGCCATCCAGGGGGCGAAGGAAACACCATATATTTT.

This sequence joins TRBV6-5 and TRBJ2-7; either TRBD1 or TRBD2 may supply D (5 bases each). Trimming removed 7 bases at V and 2 bases at J, with 12 bases between. The CDR3 has 13 residues. Germline V lookup: CDR1 MNHEY, CDR2 SVGAGI. The CDR3 loop reads CASTLGDPYEQYF. CDR3 DNA: TGTGCCAGCACCCTCGGGGACCCCTACGAGCAGTACTTC.

The rearrangement joins TRBV5-4 to TRBJ2-5; 12 bases are a match to TRBD1. Germline V gene data show CDR1 as SGHNT and CDR2 as YYREEE (reference sequence). Losses at the gene ends were 3 bases for V and 4 bases for J; bases not matched to a gene: 4. The CDR3 length is 15 residues. CDR3 protein: CASSSGQGAGETQYF. For the CDR3, the DNA is TGTGCCAGCAGCTCGGGACAGGGGGCGGGAGAGACCCAGTACTTC.

This sequence joins TRBV18 and TRBJ1-2, with D tentatively TRBD1 (5 bases). This CDR3 is built from 14 residues. Deletions cut 3 bases from V and 7 bases from J, with 15 bases between. Germline assignment: CDR1 KGHSH and CDR2 LQKENI. The CDR3 coding sequence is TGTGCCAGCTCACCCAAGGCGGACATACCTGGCTACACCTTC. This translates into CASSPKADIPGYTF. The whole variable domain, filled in from reference TRBV18 and TRBJ1-2, reads NAGVMQNPRHLVRRRGQEARLRCSPMKGHSHVYWYRQLPEEGLKFMVYLQKENIIDESGMPKERFSAEFPKEGPSILRIQQVVRGDSAAYFCASSPKADIPGYTFGSGTRLTVV.

This clonotype turned up a few times. CDR3 residues: CASSLSGSYEQYF. Here the CDR3 DNA reads TGTGCCAGCAGTTTATCGGGGTCCTACGAGCAGTACTTC. The chain links TRBV27 to TRBJ2-7; D is ambiguous. V lost 0 bases and J lost 1, with 4 bases in between. The CDR3 loop spans 13 amino acids. Germline-derived CDR1 and CDR2 are MNHEY and SMNVEV (reference sequence).

This chain joins TRBV27 and TRBJ1-6; 9 bases are a match to TRBD1. The V gene's germline CDR1 is MNHEY and CDR2 SMNVEV (reference sequence). The CDR3 sequence is 15 residues long. The V and J ends lost 3 bases and 10 bases, in that order; junction bases with no gene match: 7. The CDR3: CASSFWGQGGSPLHF. CDR3 coding DNA: TGTGCCAGCAGTTTCTGGGGACAGGGAGGATCACCCCTCCACTTT.

By share of the sample, this clonotype is medium-sized. This chain joins TRBV29-1 and TRBJ2-3, with a weak D call TRBD2 (5 bases). V dropped 0 bases and J dropped 1 base, with 8 bases sitting between them. In germline, CDR1 is SQVTM, CDR2 ANQGSEA. The CDR3 spans 14 residues. CDR3 residues: CSVEDAGGTDTQYF. DNA of the CDR3: TGCAGCGTTGAAGACGCGGGTGGCACAGATACGCAGTATTTT.

In this sample, this clonotype turned up a few times. V and J are TRBV6-2 or TRBV6-3 and TRBJ2-3; the D gene is possibly TRBD2 (5 bases). V was shortened by 8 bases and J by 4 bases, with 13 bases between the two germline ends. This CDR3 region has 13 residues. CDR1 and CDR2 (germline): MNHEY, SVGEGT. The CDR3 loop reads CASRRVSADTQYF. In DNA, the CDR3 is TGTGCCAGCCGGCGGGTTAGCGCAGATACGCAGTATTTT.

This clonotype was counted between two and nine times. The chain couples TRBV29-1 to TRBJ1-1, with a possible D match to TRBD1 (6 bases). CDR1 and CDR2 from the germline V gene are SQVTM and ANQGSEA. CDR3 length: 14 amino acids. The V gene lost 7 bases and the J gene lost 5 bases, with 20 bases spanning the gap. The CDR3 loop reads CSGLVGQGSTEAFF. CDR3 in DNA: TGCAGCGGGCTTGTTGGGCAGGGGAGTACTGAAGCTTTCTTT.

The J gene is TRBJ1-2, the V gene TRBV29-1, with D possibly being TRBD1 (6 bases). The CDR3 has 12 amino acids. Germline loops: CDR1 SQVTM, CDR2 ANQGSEA. The V end lost 0 bases, the J end lost 8 bases, and 10 bases lay between the germline ends. For the CDR3, the DNA is TGCAGCGTTGAAGAACAGGGCCGGGGCTACACCTTC. This sequence encodes CSVEEQGRGYTF.

The rearrangement joins TRBV29-1 to TRBJ2-5; 8 bases line up with TRBD1. This CDR3 comprises 12 residues. Looked up from germline, CDR1 is SQVTM and CDR2 is ANQGSEA. The junction had 2 bases not matched to a gene; V was cut back by 5 bases and J by 3 bases. The CDR3 loop reads CSVTGGKETQYF. In DNA, the CDR3 is TGCAGCGTTACAGGGGGAAAAGAGACCCAGTACTTC.

This clonotype showed up just a few times. The rearrangement links TRBV19 to TRBJ2-1; 8 nucleotides align to TRBD2. The V segment lost 5 bases and the J segment 2 bases; nucleotides outside the gene matches: 2. Germline V CDR1 and CDR2: LNHDA, SQIVND (reference sequence). The CDR3 has 14 amino acids. CDR3: CASSWRGAYNEQFF. CDR3 in DNA: TGTGCCAGTAGTTGGCGGGGGGCCTACAATGAGCAGTTCTTC.